The next 9 T cell receptor beta chains were all read from a single sample in a study of OX40 agonist ivuxolimab in advanced cancers. Repertoires were generated with immunoSEQ multiplex PCR, while TCRdb's copy carries only in-frame clones and drops some. Altogether over 150,000 clones are present, around 94% being singletons, with the ten largest covering under 0.4%. Sequenced material: CD4+ or CD8+ T cells sorted from blood, taken in a trial of the OX40 agonist ivuxolimab. The receptors come from an adult with an advanced solid tumor such as melanoma, head and neck, liver or kidney cancer.

This clone came up once. J is TRBJ2-5 and V is TRBV6-5, with 9 bases matching TRBD2. The CDR3 has 15 amino acids. Germline CDR1 reads MNHEY; CDR2 reads SVGAGI. V was pared by 7 bases and J by 4 bases, with 10 bases of the junction left unmatched. CDR3 DNA: TGTGCCAGCACGCGAGAGCCACTAGCGGGAGAGACCCAGTACTTC. Protein product: CASTREPLAGETQYF.

This clone appeared once. V gene TRBV5-4 combines with J gene TRBJ2-7, with 7 positions matching TRBD2. Trimming took 4 bases from V and 4 from J; bases not matched to a gene: 8. The CDR3 is 14 residues long. Germline CDR1 and CDR2: SGHNT and YYREEE (reference sequence). CDR3: CASSTGTMRYEQYF. CDR3 in DNA: TGTGCCAGCAGCACCGGGACTATGAGGTACGAGCAGTACTTC.

This rearrangement joins TRBV6-1 to TRBJ2-7, with 11 bases lining up with TRBD2. The CDR3 contains 17 residues. Losses at the gene ends were 4 bases for V and 0 bases for J; bases not matched to a gene: 8. Germline CDR1 reads MNHNS; CDR2 reads SASEGT. CDR3 amino acids: CASSGRLAGGLSYEQYF. In DNA form, the CDR3 reads TGTGCCAGCAGTGGAAGGCTAGCGGGGGGCCTCTCCTACGAGCAGTACTTC.

The V call is TRBV28, the J call TRBJ2-7, with TRBD2 matching 7 bases. This CDR3 has 15 residues. V shed 3 bases and J 1 base; nucleotides not matched to a gene: 6. The germline V gene encodes CDR1 MDHEN and CDR2 SYDVKM. CDR3 coding DNA: TGTGCCAGCAGTTTTATGGGGCGGGAGTCCTACGAGCAGTACTTC. Translation: CASSFMGRESYEQYF.

The CDR3 protein is CASSLALGPGADTQYF. The CDR3 DNA is TGTGCCAGCAGCTTAGCGCTGGGTCCAGGGGCAGATACGCAGTATTTT. The chain joins TRBV7-6 to TRBJ2-3; possibly TRBD1 for D (6 bases). The CDR3 consists of 16 residues. The V gene's germline CDR1 is SGHVS and CDR2 FNYEAQ. The V end was cut by 0 bases, the J end by 4 bases, with 14 bases between.

J is TRBJ2-7 and V is TRBV4-3; D uncertain. The V end lost 6 bases, the J end lost 2 bases, and 8 bases lay between the germline ends. Germline assignment: CDR1 LGHNA and CDR2 YSLEER. The CDR3 contains 12 residues. DNA of the CDR3: TGCGCCAGCAGAAGCGACACCTACGAGCAGTACTTC. Its translation: CASRSDTYEQYF.

This clone was seen only once. The J gene is TRBJ2-3, the V gene TRBV6-6; a possible D gene is TRBD2 (5 bases). The CDR3 sequence is 16 residues long. Trimming took off 1 base at V and 2 bases at J, with 13 bases between the two ends. Per germline, CDR1 MNHNY and CDR2 SVGAGI (reference sequence). DNA of the CDR3: TGTGCCAGCAGTTACTACTTCCAGCGGACCACAGATACGCAGTATTTT. Amino acids: CASSYYFQRTTDTQYF.

The chain is built from TRBV13 and TRBJ1-5; D is unclear. CDR3 length: 17 residues. V gave up 2 bases and J gave up 0 bases, with 14 bases separating them. CDR1 is PRHDT, CDR2 FYEKMQ, per germline (reference sequence). CDR3: CASSLFIRWDSNQPQHF. As DNA, the CDR3 is TGTGCCAGCAGCTTATTTATCAGGTGGGATAGCAATCAGCCCCAGCATTTT.

Written as DNA, the CDR3 is TGTGCCAGTAGCCAGGGAAACAATCAGCCCCAGCATTTT. Translating it yields CASSQGNNQPQHF. The chain combines TRBV19 with TRBJ1-5, with D perhaps TRBD1 (5 bases). Germline V lookup: CDR1 LNHDA, CDR2 SQIVND (reference sequence). Trimming left V 6 bases short and J 3 bases short, with 9 bases between. CDR3 size: 13 residues.